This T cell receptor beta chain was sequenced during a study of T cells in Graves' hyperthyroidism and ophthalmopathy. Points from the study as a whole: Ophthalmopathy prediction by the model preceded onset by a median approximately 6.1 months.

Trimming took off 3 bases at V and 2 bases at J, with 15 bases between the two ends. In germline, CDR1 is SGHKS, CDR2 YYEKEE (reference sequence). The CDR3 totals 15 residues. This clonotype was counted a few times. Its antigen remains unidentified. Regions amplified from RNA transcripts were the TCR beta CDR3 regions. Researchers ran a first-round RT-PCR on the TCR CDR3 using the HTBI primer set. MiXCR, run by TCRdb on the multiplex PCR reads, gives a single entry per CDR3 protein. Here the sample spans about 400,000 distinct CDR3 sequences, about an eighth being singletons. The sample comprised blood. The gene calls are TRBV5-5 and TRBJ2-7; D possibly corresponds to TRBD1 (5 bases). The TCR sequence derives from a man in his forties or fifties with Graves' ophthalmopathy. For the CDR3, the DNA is TGTGCCAGCAGCTCATTAACAGGCCTCACCTACGAGCAGTACTTC. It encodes CASSSLTGLTYEQYF. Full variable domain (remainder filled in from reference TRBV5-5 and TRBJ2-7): DAGVTQSPTHLIKTRGQQVTLRCSPISGHKSVSWYQQVLGQGPQFIFQYYEKEERGRGNFPDRFSARQFPNYSSELNVNALLLGDSALYLCASSSLTGLTYEQYFGPGTRLTVT.